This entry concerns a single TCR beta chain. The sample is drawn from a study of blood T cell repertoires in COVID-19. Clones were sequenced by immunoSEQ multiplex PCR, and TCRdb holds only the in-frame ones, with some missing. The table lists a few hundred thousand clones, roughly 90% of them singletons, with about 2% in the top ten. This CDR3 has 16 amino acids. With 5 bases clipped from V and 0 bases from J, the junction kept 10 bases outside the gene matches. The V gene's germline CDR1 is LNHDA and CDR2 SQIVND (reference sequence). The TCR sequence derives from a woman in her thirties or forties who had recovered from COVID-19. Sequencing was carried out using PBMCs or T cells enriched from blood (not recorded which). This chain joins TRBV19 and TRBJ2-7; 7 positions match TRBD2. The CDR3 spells CASSAREAGSSYEQYF. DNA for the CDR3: TGTGCCAGTAGTGCACGGGAAGCGGGGAGCTCCTACGAGCAGTACTTC.